One and the same sample provided the 29 T cell receptor beta chains below, sequenced in a study of cytomegalovirus exposure and HLA in healthy donors (dated 2017 in TCRdb). Libraries came from the immunoSEQ multiplex PCR assay. For the multiplex PCR, a mixture combining 60 forward primers for TCR Vbeta segments and 13 reverse primers for TCR Jbeta segments was used. TCRdb carries this immuneACCESS record with in-frame sequences only. Its versions omit some clonotypes, under half of them owing to an unresolved V gene in the studies checked, with the rest unexplained. The sample table contains about 180,000 clones; only one count was recorded for about three quarters of them. Jointly, the top ten make up about 1.5% of the sample. The sequencing input was PBMCs. These receptors were obtained from a man aged 18-30 years in good health and CMV-seronegative.

This clone was observed a single time. V is TRBV5-1 and J is TRBJ1-2; 8 bases are shared with TRBD1. Germline V gene sequence: CDR1 SGHRS, CDR2 YFSETQ. CDR3 length: 14 amino acids. V lost 4 bases, J lost 2 bases, and 4 bases stayed unmatched. CDR3 sequence: CASSQDRENYGYTF. The CDR3 coding sequence is TGCGCCAGCAGCCAGGACAGGGAGAACTATGGCTACACCTTC.

The gene calls are TRBV6-6 and TRBJ2-7; perhaps TRBD1 as D (5 bases). From germline, CDR1 is MNHNY and CDR2 SVGAGI (reference sequence). The CDR3 spans 13 residues. V was trimmed by 0 bases and J by 4 bases, leaving 7 bases between them. CDR3 region: CASSYSQGYEQYF. The CDR3 DNA reads TGTGCCAGCAGTTACTCGCAGGGATACGAGCAGTACTTC.

The rearrangement uses TRBV6-6 and TRBJ1-3; tentative D call: TRBD1 (6 bases). This CDR3 contains 16 residues. Trimming cost V 6 bases and J 0 bases, with 15 bases left between them. Per the germline V gene, CDR1 is MNHNY and CDR2 is SVGAGI (reference sequence). The CDR3 nucleotides read TGTGCCAGCAGCTCCTACAGGGAAAGCTCTGGAAACACCATATATTTT. It translates to CASSSYRESSGNTIYF.

The V and J genes are TRBV5-1 and TRBJ1-2, with D maybe TRBD1 (6 bases). With 1 base removed from V and 8 bases from J, the gap between germline ends came to 18 bases. The CDR3 runs to 15 residues. The germline V gene has CDR1 SGHRS and CDR2 YFSETQ. Here the CDR3 reads CASSLPGQGKYGYTF. The CDR3 coding sequence is TGCGCCAGCAGCTTGCCAGGGCAGGGGAAATACGGCTACACCTTC. Based on the CDR3 plus reference TRBV5-1 and TRBJ1-2, the full variable domain is KAGVTQTPRYLIKTRGQQVTLSCSPISGHRSVSWYQQTPGQGLQFLFEYFSETQRNKGNFPGRFSGRQFSNSRSEMNVSTLELGDSALYLCASSLPGQGKYGYTFGSGTRLTVV.

The chain uses TRBV2 and TRBJ1-6, with 7 bases aligning to TRBD1. Germline lookup yields CDR1 SNHLY and CDR2 FYNNEI. V lost 1 base and J lost 14; bases outside the gene matches: 5. CDR3 size: 13 residues. The CDR3: CASSEGQGFSLHF. CDR3 nucleotide sequence: TGTGCCAGCAGTGAAGGACAGGGATTTTCCCTCCACTTT.

This rearrangement joins TRBV19 to TRBJ2-3; TRBD2 agrees at 13 bases. Unmatched junction bases numbered 9, after V lost 5 bases and J lost 7 bases. CDR3 length: 16 residues. Germline lookup yields CDR1 LNHDA and CDR2 SQIVND (reference sequence). As DNA, the CDR3 is TGTGCCAGTAGTGGGTGGACTAGCGGGAGTTCATATACGCAGTATTTT. Protein sequence: CASSGWTSGSSYTQYF.

The chain uses TRBV2 and TRBJ1-5; the D gene is possibly TRBD1 (5 bases). V lost 3 bases and J 4 bases, leaving 10 bases between the germline ends. The CDR3 contains 14 residues. Germline CDR1 is SNHLY and CDR2 is FYNNEI. This chain's CDR3 is CASSDEQANQPQHF. Written as DNA, the CDR3 is TGTGCCAGCAGTGATGAACAGGCAAATCAGCCCCAGCATTTT.

This clone was counted only a few times. The gene calls are TRBV6-1 and TRBJ2-1, with D perhaps TRBD2 (6 bases). The germline V gene encodes CDR1 MNHNS and CDR2 SASEGT. The CDR3 consists of 14 residues. V lost 1 base and J lost 6, with 10 bases in between. The CDR3 here is CASSEVWRGNEQFF. Written as DNA, the CDR3 is TGTGCCAGCAGTGAAGTATGGCGGGGCAATGAGCAGTTCTTC.

This chain uses TRBV5-6 with TRBJ1-2; 11 nucleotides agree with TRBD1. Germline V gives CDR1 SGHDT, CDR2 YYEEEE. V gave up 0 bases and J gave up 4 bases; unmatched junction bases: 5. This CDR3 has 16 amino acids. CDR3 amino acids: CASSLAGTGGIYGYTF. In nucleotides, the CDR3 is TGTGCCAGCAGCTTGGCGGGGACAGGGGGGATCTATGGCTACACCTTC.

The chain links TRBV18 to TRBJ2-1; possibly TRBD2 for D (6 bases). Trimming shortened V by 3 bases and J by 7 bases, and 16 bases separated the two germline ends. This CDR3 has 15 amino acids. Germline-derived CDR1 and CDR2 are KGHSH and LQKENI. The CDR3 reads CASSPELAGSNEQFF. In nucleotides, the CDR3 is TGTGCCAGCTCACCCGAGCTGGCGGGGAGTAATGAGCAGTTCTTC.

The rearrangement joins TRBV7-9 to TRBJ1-1; the match to TRBD1 covers 7 bases. With V trimmed by 4 bases and J by 1 base, 9 bases remained unmatched. Per the germline V gene, CDR1 is SEHNR and CDR2 is FQNEAQ (reference sequence). CDR3 length: 16 amino acids. The CDR3 reads CASSSRGQEKNTEAFF. In DNA form, the CDR3 reads TGTGCCAGCAGCTCCCGCGGACAGGAAAAGAACACTGAAGCTTTCTTT.

The chain joins TRBV7-2 to TRBJ1-2, with D perhaps matching TRBD1 (6 bases). The CDR3 has 14 amino acids. Trimming pared 2 bases from V and 6 bases from J, leaving 13 bases between. Germline CDR1 is SGHTA and CDR2 is FQGNSA. The CDR3 DNA is TGTGCCAGCAGCTTAACCGGGACACGGGATGGCTACACCTTC. Its protein product is CASSLTGTRDGYTF.

V is TRBV9 and J is TRBJ2-1; D perhaps matches TRBD1 (6 bases). The length of the CDR3 is 16 residues. The germline V gene encodes CDR1 SGDLS and CDR2 YYNGEE. V was trimmed by 4 bases and J by 5 bases, leaving 19 bases between them. CDR3 DNA sequence: TGTGCCAGCAGCCCCCTTCGGCAGGGGTTAAACAATGAGCAGTTCTTC. It codes for CASSPLRQGLNNEQFF.

V gene TRBV6-5 combines with J gene TRBJ2-1, with D tentatively TRBD1 (5 bases). Germline lookup yields CDR1 MNHEY and CDR2 SVGAGI. The length of the CDR3 is 11 residues. The V end lost 6 bases, the J end lost 9 bases, and 9 bases lay between the germline ends. The CDR3 reads CASRRQSEQFF. In nucleotides, the CDR3 is TGTGCCAGCAGGCGACAGAGTGAGCAGTTCTTC.

This clone appeared a few times. In DNA, the CDR3 is TGTGCCAGCAGCTTAGAGAGGAGCACTGAAGCTTTCTTT. Its translation: CASSLERSTEAFF. The gene calls are TRBV11-3 and TRBJ1-1; unclear D gene. CDR3 length: 13 residues. Germline assignment: CDR1 SGHNT and CDR2 YENEEA. V was trimmed by 0 bases and J by 4 bases, leaving 6 bases between them.

The gene calls are TRBV6-6 and TRBJ1-2; 7 positions match TRBD1. Germline values: CDR1 MNHNY, CDR2 SVGAGI (reference sequence). V dropped 4 bases and J dropped 1; count of bases not matched to a gene: 9. This CDR3 contains 16 residues. The CDR3 nucleotides are TGTGCCAGCAGTTCGCAACAGGGGAACTATAACTATGGCTACACCTTC. This codes for CASSSQQGNYNYGYTF.

The rearrangement uses TRBV5-4 and TRBJ2-7; D uncertain. Germline loops: CDR1 SGHNT, CDR2 YYREEE (reference sequence). Between the trimmed V and J ends, which lost 1 base and 5 bases, there was a span of 16 bases. The CDR3 contains 15 residues. This CDR3 is CASSLLAETHHEQYF. CDR3 nucleotides: TGTGCCAGCAGCTTGCTCGCGGAAACCCACCACGAGCAGTACTTC.

The chain employs TRBV5-1 and TRBJ2-7; 8 nucleotides align to TRBD1. The CDR3 has 15 amino acids. J lost 4 bases, V lost 0 bases, and 6 bases had no gene match. The germline gives CDR1 SGHRS, CDR2 YFSETQ. The chain's CDR3 is CASSLAAGGLYEQYF. The CDR3, as DNA: TGCGCCAGCAGCTTGGCAGCAGGGGGCCTTTACGAGCAGTACTTC.

V is TRBV7-8 and J is TRBJ2-5; D might be TRBD2 (6 bases). This CDR3 region has 16 residues. Germline assignment: CDR1 SGHVS and CDR2 FQNEAQ. Trimming pared 2 bases from V and 2 bases from J, leaving 15 bases between. The CDR3 DNA reads as TGTGCCAGCAGCTTAACGGGGGTGTGGGAACAAGAGACCCAGTACTTC. Translated, it gives CASSLTGVWEQETQYF.

The rearrangement joins TRBV5-1 to TRBJ1-1; possible D gene TRBD1, 6 bases. Germline CDR1 is SGHRS and CDR2 is YFSETQ. V lost 0 bases, J lost 4 bases, and 16 bases lay in between. The CDR3 runs 16 residues. CDR3 nucleotide sequence: TGCGCCAGCAGCTTGGCGGTCCGGGGGGCTGGCACTGAAGCTTTCTTT. Residues: CASSLAVRGAGTEAFF.

This clone was observed a single time. The CDR3: CASSPDRSGQPQHF. CDR3 nucleotides: TGTGCCAGTAGTCCCGACAGGTCGGGTCAGCCCCAGCATTTT. This rearrangement joins TRBV19 to TRBJ1-5, with D possibly TRBD1 on 6 matching bases. The CDR3 totals 14 residues. The V and J ends lost 5 bases and 6 bases respectively, with 14 bases between them. Germline lookup yields CDR1 LNHDA and CDR2 SQIVND (reference sequence).

This clone was observed a single time. The rearrangement uses TRBV11-2 and TRBJ1-1; 8 bases agree with TRBD1. The trim removed 4 bases at V and 5 bases at J, leaving 6 bases unmatched. Looked up from germline, CDR1 is SGHAT and CDR2 is FQNNGV. The CDR3 totals 14 residues. CDR3 DNA: TGTGCCAGCAGCTCTCTACAGGGGGGGACTGAAGCTTTCTTT. It is translated as CASSSLQGGTEAFF. The entire variable domain, with the rest obtained from reference TRBV11-2 and TRBJ1-1, is as follows: EAGVAQSPRYKIIEKRQSVAFWCNPISGHATLYWYQQILGQGPKLLIQFQNNGVVDDSQLPKDRFSAERLKGVDSTLKIQPAKLEDSAVYLCASSSLQGGTEAFFGQGTRLTVV.

Judged by abundance, this clone is medium-sized. This sequence joins TRBV11-1 and TRBJ1-4; 7 bases line up with TRBD1. Germline V lookup: CDR1 SGHAT, CDR2 FQDESV (reference sequence). V lost 5 bases to trimming and J lost 8 bases; unmatched junction nucleotides: 5. The CDR3 runs 13 residues. CDR3 in amino acids: CASSERQGEKLFF. CDR3 nucleotides: TGTGCCAGCAGCGAGCGACAGGGAGAAAAACTGTTTTTT.

The V call is TRBV5-8, the J call TRBJ1-2; possible D gene TRBD1, 5 bases. Germline V lookup: CDR1 SGHTS, CDR2 YDEGEE. V was shortened by 4 bases and J by 6 bases, with 13 bases between the two germline ends. This CDR3 is built from 13 residues. The CDR3 loop is CASSPDSRNGYTF. DNA of the CDR3: TGTGCCAGCAGCCCCGACAGTCGCAATGGCTACACCTTC.

V is TRBV5-6 and J is TRBJ1-5; 12 bases match TRBD1. The V segment lost 4 bases and the J segment 6 bases; nucleotides outside the gene matches: 5. Germline V CDR1 and CDR2: SGHDT, YYEEEE. The CDR3 has 15 amino acids. In DNA form, the CDR3 reads TGTGCCAGCAGCCTAGGGACAGGGGGCGCTCAGCCCCAGCATTTT. Encoded protein: CASSLGTGGAQPQHF.

The CDR3 region is CASSYDGGSSYNSPLHF. CDR3 nucleotides: TGTGCCAGCAGCTATGACGGAGGGAGCTCCTATAATTCACCCCTCCACTTT. J is TRBJ1-6 and V is TRBV7-2; no clear D gene. This CDR3 spans 17 amino acids. Germline V gene sequence: CDR1 SGHTA, CDR2 FQGNSA. Trimming removed 4 bases from V and 0 bases from J, with 13 bases in between.

The DNA for the CDR3 is TGTGCCAGCACCCGTACCCCGGGGATTGGTGGTGAAGCTTTCTTT. Residues: CASTRTPGIGGEAFF. V and J are TRBV7-2 and TRBJ1-1; D gene unclear. The V end lost 7 bases, the J end lost 7 bases, and 22 bases lay between the germline ends. The CDR3 sequence is 15 residues long. Germline lookup yields CDR1 SGHTA and CDR2 FQGNSA.

This chain uses TRBV5-4 with TRBJ2-5, with 7 bases aligning to TRBD2. Trimming at V came to 0 bases and at J to 4 bases, leaving 3 bases not matched to a gene. CDR1 SGHNT and CDR2 YYREEE come from the germline V gene (reference sequence). The CDR3 runs to 14 residues. CDR3: CASSLGAGLETQYF. DNA for the CDR3: TGTGCCAGCAGCTTGGGAGCGGGGTTAGAGACCCAGTACTTC.

The V and J genes are TRBV18 and TRBJ2-7; 8 bases are shared with TRBD1. The CDR3 has 16 amino acids. Germline V gives CDR1 KGHSH, CDR2 LQKENI. The trim removed 1 base at V and 0 bases at J, leaving 5 bases unmatched. The CDR3, as DNA: TGTGCCAGCTCACCACAACGGGACAGGTCCTCCTACGAGCAGTACTTC. It specifies CASSPQRDRSSYEQYF.